Described below is a single T cell receptor (beta chain) sequence and its context. Its antigen is still unknown. J was trimmed by 1 base and V by 1 base; bases with no gene match: 3. Germline-derived CDR1 and CDR2 are SGHTA and FQGNSA. This CDR3 has 15 amino acids. Unique molecular identifiers tagged the TCR beta cDNA libraries. Input of about 0.85 to 10 million T cells yielded 550,000 or so cDNA molecules. One entry per CDR3 protein results from TCRdb running MiXCR on the PCR reads. The sample includes 450,000 to 700,000 distinct CDR3 sequences, roughly 40% of them seen just once. The data originate from a study of post-analysis software for immune sequencing data. Study-level background: There were relapsing-remitting, secondary progressive and progressive-relapsing multiple sclerosis among the disease courses included. Overall study findings and caveats: Controls showed lower frequencies than patients for roughly 5 TRBV segments, and TRBV5-6, TRBV5-1 and TRBV20-1 were among these. Normalized Chao1 diversity was significantly lower in multiple sclerosis patients than in controls. By F measure, samples from a shared preparation batch strongly co-clustered.

This clonotype originated in a girl under 18 with multiple sclerosis. The chain uses TRBV7-2 and TRBJ2-7, with 8 bases identical to TRBD2. Sequencing was done on a sample of blood. For the CDR3, the DNA is TGTGCCAGCAGCTTAGGCCCTAGCGGGTCCTACGAGCAGTACTTC. Amino acids: CASSLGPSGSYEQYF.